The source of this TCR beta chain is a study of early T cells in non-severe SARS-CoV-2 infection. TCRdb used MiXCR to reprocess the 5' RACE reads, holding one entry per CDR3 protein. This table has 80,000 to 100,000 distinct CDR3 sequences, approximately 15% appearing once. This clonotype was counted between two and nine times. This TCR was sampled from an adult who was a healthcare worker with PCR-confirmed SARS-CoV-2 infection or an uninfected control (not recorded which). The sample consisted of whole blood.

The chain's CDR3 is CASSPTRDSYEQYF. The CDR3, as DNA: TGTGCCAGCTCACCAACACGGGACTCCTACGAGCAGTACTTC. The chain couples TRBV18 to TRBJ2-7; tentatively, D is TRBD2 (5 bases). CDR1 KGHSH and CDR2 LQKENI come from the germline V gene. Trimming took off 2 bases at V and 0 bases at J, with 8 bases between the two ends. The CDR3 has 14 residues.